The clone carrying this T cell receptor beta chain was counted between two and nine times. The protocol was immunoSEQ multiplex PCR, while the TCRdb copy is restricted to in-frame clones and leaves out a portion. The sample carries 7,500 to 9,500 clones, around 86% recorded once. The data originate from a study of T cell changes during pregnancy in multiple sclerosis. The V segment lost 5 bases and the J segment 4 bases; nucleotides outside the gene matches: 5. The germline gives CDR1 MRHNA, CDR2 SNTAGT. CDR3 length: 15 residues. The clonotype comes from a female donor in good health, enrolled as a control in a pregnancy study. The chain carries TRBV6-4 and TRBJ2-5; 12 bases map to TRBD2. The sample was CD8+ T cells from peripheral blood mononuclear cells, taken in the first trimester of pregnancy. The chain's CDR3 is CASSRTSGAGETQYF. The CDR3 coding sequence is TGTGCCAGCAGTCGGACTAGCGGGGCGGGAGAGACCCAGTACTTC.